Listed here are 9 T cell receptor beta chains from one sample, sequenced in a study of blood T cell repertoires in COVID-19. Clones were read by immunoSEQ multiplex PCR, and TCRdb kept only the in-frame ones, dropping some. The sample has about 300,000 clones, 65% to 85% seen once; the top ten hold roughly 1.5%. The material sequenced was peripheral blood. These receptors came from a human donor with COVID-19, enrolled during active disease. The donor label of this sample is uncertain.

The gene calls are TRBV18 and TRBJ2-3; TRBD2 agrees at 10 bases. The CDR3 runs 16 residues. Germline V lookup: CDR1 KGHSH, CDR2 LQKENI. V lost 3 bases and J lost 4; bases outside the gene matches: 7. The CDR3 region has the DNA TGTGCCAGCTCACCTCAGCTAGCGGGAGTAGCAGATACGCAGTATTTT. As protein: CASSPQLAGVADTQYF. The full variable domain, in which reference TRBV18 and TRBJ2-3 provide the parts outside the CDR3, is NAGVMQNPRHLVRRRGQEARLRCSPMKGHSHVYWYRQLPEEGLKFMVYLQKENIIDESGMPKERFSAEFPKEGPSILRIQQVVRGDSAAYFCASSPQLAGVADTQYFGPGTRLTVL.

This chain links TRBV29-1 with TRBJ2-5, with 7 positions matching TRBD1. V gave up 6 bases and J gave up 1 base; unmatched junction bases: 5. Germline V lookup: CDR1 SQVTM, CDR2 ANQGSEA. The CDR3 is made up of 13 amino acids. The CDR3 protein is CSVMTGIQETQYF. CDR3 nucleotide sequence: TGCAGCGTCATGACAGGGATCCAAGAGACCCAGTACTTC. Complete variable domain (other parts from reference TRBV29-1 and TRBJ2-5): SAVISQKPSRDICQRGTSLTIQCQVDSQVTMMFWYRQQPGQSLTLIATANQGSEATYESGFVIDKFPISRPNLTFSTLTVSNMSPEDSSIYLCSVMTGIQETQYFGPGTRLLVL.

This rearrangement joins TRBV6-5 to TRBJ2-7; TRBD2 matches at 10 bases. Germline values: CDR1 MNHEY, CDR2 SVGAGI. The CDR3 consists of 13 residues. The ends lost 5 bases at V and 5 bases at J; junction bases unmatched: 3. The CDR3 sequence is CASSLGTSDEQYF. The CDR3 DNA is TGTGCCAGCAGTCTTGGGACTAGCGACGAGCAGTACTTC.

J is TRBJ1-1 and V is TRBV10-3; D gene uncertain. The germline V and J ends were trimmed by 0 bases and 6 bases, with 8 bases remaining between them. The CDR3 is 13 residues long. Looked up from germline, CDR1 is ENHRY and CDR2 is SYGVKD. In DNA form, the CDR3 reads TGTGCCATCAGTGAGTCTGCGGCGGCTGAAGCTTTCTTT. This encodes CAISESAAAEAFF.

The V call is TRBV5-1, the J call TRBJ2-1; 13 bases match TRBD2. The CDR3 loop spans 18 amino acids. Unmatched junction bases numbered 9, after V lost 6 bases and J lost 0 bases. CDR1 SGHRS and CDR2 YFSETQ come from the germline V gene. CDR3 bases: TGCGCCAGCAACCCGGGACTAGCGGGAAGGGGCTCCTACAATGAGCAGTTCTTC. This translates into CASNPGLAGRGSYNEQFF.

This clone was seen more than once but under ten times. The V and J genes are TRBV3-1 (or the pseudogene TRBV3-2) and TRBJ1-3; D possibly corresponds to TRBD1 (5 bases). Trimming left V 1 base short and J 7 bases short, with 8 bases between. Germline CDR1 is LGHDT and CDR2 is YNNKEL (reference sequence). The CDR3 has 13 amino acids. CDR3 coding DNA: TGTGCCAGCAGCCAAGCAGGGTCGAACACCATATATTTT. It is translated as CASSQAGSNTIYF.

This chain links TRBV27 with TRBJ2-3; possible D gene TRBD2, 6 bases. V lost 3 bases and J lost 2, with 12 bases in between. Looked up from germline, CDR1 is MNHEY and CDR2 is SMNVEV (reference sequence). This CDR3 has 15 amino acids. The CDR3 nucleotides are TGTGCCAGCAGTTTTCGGGGACTCTCCACAGATACGCAGTATTTT. Translation: CASSFRGLSTDTQYF.

The CDR3 DNA reads TGTGCCAGCAGCTTGGTCCGGGGCTCTGGAAACACCATATATTTT. Its protein product is CASSLVRGSGNTIYF. The rearrangement links TRBV5-6 to TRBJ1-3; D unresolved. CDR3 length: 15 residues. The V gene's germline CDR1 is SGHDT and CDR2 YYEEEE. Trimming took off 0 bases at V and 0 bases at J, with 7 bases between the two ends.

V is TRBV18 and J is TRBJ1-1, with D maybe TRBD1 (6 bases). V was trimmed by 2 bases and J by 4 bases, leaving 14 bases between them. The CDR3 runs to 15 residues. The V gene's germline CDR1 is KGHSH and CDR2 LQKENI. This chain's CDR3 is CASSPSGGEFTEAFF. The CDR3, as DNA: TGTGCCAGCTCACCATCTGGGGGCGAATTCACTGAAGCTTTCTTT. The full variable domain, in which reference TRBV18 and TRBJ1-1 provide the parts outside the CDR3, is NAGVMQNPRHLVRRRGQEARLRCSPMKGHSHVYWYRQLPEEGLKFMVYLQKENIIDESGMPKERFSAEFPKEGPSILRIQQVVRGDSAAYFCASSPSGGEFTEAFFGQGTRLTVV.